This TCR beta chain was found in a study of T cell responses to AZD1222 COVID-19 vaccine (dated by TCRdb to the early 2020s). Regarding the complete study: AZD1222 recipients with second doses at about 4 weeks or about 12 weeks were pooled, because spike-specific TCR depth and breadth did not differ between schedules. TCR sequencing was performed for about 250 trial participants, of whom some 200 were given two doses of AZD1222 and about 25 were given two doses of MenACWY control vaccine. Trial participants were enrolled into age subgroups of 18-55, 56-69 and 70-plus years, which contained around 150, 29 and 61 TCR-sequenced participants, respectively. What the work shows at the level of the full study, not this receptor alone: In the small 56-69-year group, the increase in depth fell short of significance, most likely because of low power. No day 14 peak-response samples were available, so repertoires were characterized only after the peak T cell response. Conclusions about previously exposed vaccinees were limited because only six or seven AZD1222 recipients were SARS-CoV-2 seropositive at baseline. Nearly half of unique spike-specific TCRs reportedly recognized epitopes outside regions mutated in the B.1.351 and B.1.1.7 variants. Most participants were white British and females outnumbered males, and the authors suggested that clonal diversity may have been underestimated. Spike-specific TCR breadth and depth rose significantly after two AZD1222 doses compared with day 0 and with MenACWY recipients. The whole spike protein was spanned by vaccine-associated CD4 TCRs, and dominant responses were seen in regions 160-218 and 743-854.

This clone was recorded only once. Its recognized antigen is unknown. No base quality values were provided; no much bigger clone lies one nucleotide off. The label giving this sample's time point can be read as: baseline before first vaccination. Samples from vaccinated people were obtained from the UK trials COV001 and COV002, which included a single-blind randomized controlled phase 2/3 trial of AZD1222 (ChAdOx1 nCoV-19) in healthy adults. Trial participant PBMC samples were collected at day 0 and day 28 after the second dose for TCRbeta chain sequencing. The CDR3 regions of human TCRbeta chains were analyzed by immunosequencing. Under the source paper's analysis protocol: TCRs in the repertoires were matched against a reference library of SARS-CoV-2-specific TCRs that had been generated with the MIRA antigen-specificity platform. Breadth was defined as the fraction of unique TCRs that were SARS-CoV-2-associated. Depth was defined as the fraction of total T cells that were SARS-CoV-2-associated. Each spike-specific TCR was assigned to its reactive spike region and to a CD4 or CD8 class using the MIRA data. Log10-transformed breadth and depth values were compared by one-way ANOVA with Sidak's multiple comparisons tests. The table comes from immuneACCESS by way of TCRdb, which keeps in-frame sequences with V and J called. Part of the clones is missing from these tables; in studies checked, under half for an unresolved V gene and the rest for unknown reasons. The D gene and trimming were derived from the DNA, and the V and J assignments and clone size from that table. The sample contains some 160,000 clones, more than 85% of them found a single time. In total, the top ten clones hold 0.7% to 0.9% of the sample.

The CDR3 runs 15 amino acids, cysteine and phenylalanine included. Left in the record is the CDR3 DNA by itself, 45 bases read in frame from the first base. CDR1 and CDR2 (SGHRS, YFSETQ) derive from the germline V gene. Relative to germline, V is 2 bases shorter and J is 6 bases shorter, with 14 bases between their ends. The sequence was collected from an adult in good health. The chain links TRBV5-1 with TRBJ2-2, with TRBD1 tentatively as D gene (5 bases match). Sequenced material: peripheral blood, taken on day 0 of AZD1222 vaccination. At the DNA level, the sequence is TGCGCCAGCAGCTTTGGCAGGGAAAACTCCGGGGAGCTGTTTTTT. The translation is CASSFGRENSGELFF.